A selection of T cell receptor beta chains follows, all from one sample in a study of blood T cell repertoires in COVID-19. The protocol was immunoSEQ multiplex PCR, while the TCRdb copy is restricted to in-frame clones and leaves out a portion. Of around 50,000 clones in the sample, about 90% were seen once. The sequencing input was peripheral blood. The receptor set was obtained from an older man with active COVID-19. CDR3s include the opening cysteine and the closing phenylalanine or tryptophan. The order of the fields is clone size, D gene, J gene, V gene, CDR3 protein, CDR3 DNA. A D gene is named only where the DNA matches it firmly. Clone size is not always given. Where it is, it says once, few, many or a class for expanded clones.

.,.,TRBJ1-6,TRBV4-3,CASSQDGRDSPLHF,TGCGCCAGCAGCCAAGATGGGAGGGATTCACCCCTCCACTTT
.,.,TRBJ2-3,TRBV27,CASRVAGTDTQYF,TGTGCCAGCAGAGTGGCGGGCACAGATACGCAGTATTTT
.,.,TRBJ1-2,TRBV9,CASSPQGYGYTF,TGTGCCAGCAGCCCGCAGGGTTATGGCTACACCTTC
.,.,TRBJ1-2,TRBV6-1,CASSEQTNYGYTF,TGTGCCAGCAGTGAACAGACAAACTATGGCTACACCTTC
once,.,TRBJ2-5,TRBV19,CASGGREETQYF,TGTGCCAGTGGAGGTAGGGAAGAGACCCAGTACTTC
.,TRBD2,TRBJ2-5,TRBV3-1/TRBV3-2,CASSPPQLAGTGETQYF,TGTGCCAGCAGCCCCCCTCAGCTAGCGGGGACCGGAGAGACCCAGTACTTC
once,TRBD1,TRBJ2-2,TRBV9,CASSVGQGAHGELFF,TGTGCCAGCAGCGTAGGACAGGGGGCGCACGGGGAGCTGTTTTTT
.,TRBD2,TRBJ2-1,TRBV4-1,CASSQGIYIAGGPGAYNEQFF,TGCGCCAGCAGCCAAGGTATATATATAGCGGGGGGGCCGGGCGCCTACAATGAGCAGTTCTTC
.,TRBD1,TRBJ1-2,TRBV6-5,CASRRGDRGPYGYTF,TGTGCCAGCAGAAGGGGGGACAGGGGGCCCTATGGCTACACCTTC
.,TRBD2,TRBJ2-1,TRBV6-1,CASMGSAGGIYEQFF,TGTGCCAGCATGGGGTCGGCGGGGGGGATATATGAGCAGTTCTTC
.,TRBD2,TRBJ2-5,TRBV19,CATSSGGAWTQYF,TGTGCCACCTCTAGCGGGGGGGCGTGGACCCAGTACTTC
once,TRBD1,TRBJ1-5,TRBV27,CASRRQGAGQPQHF,TGTGCCAGCAGGCGACAGGGGGCCGGGCAGCCCCAGCATTTT
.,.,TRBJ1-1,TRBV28,CASSPRTSEAFF,TGTGCCAGCAGTCCGCGGACTAGTGAAGCTTTCTTT
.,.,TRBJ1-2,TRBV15,CATSSRRQNYGYTF,TGTGCCACCAGCAGTAGGAGGCAGAACTATGGCTACACCTTC
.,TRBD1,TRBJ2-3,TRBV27,CASSFDRDPDTQYF,TGTGCCAGCAGTTTCGACAGGGACCCAGATACGCAGTATTTT
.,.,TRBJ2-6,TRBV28,CASSLSGANVLTF,TGTGCCAGCAGCCTTTCTGGGGCCAACGTCCTGACTTTC
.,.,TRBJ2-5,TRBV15,CATAVTGFQETQYF,TGTGCCACCGCAGTCACGGGGTTCCAAGAGACCCAGTACTTC
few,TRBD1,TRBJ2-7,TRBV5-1,CASSLDDRGNEQYF,TGCGCCAGCAGCTTGGATGACAGGGGCAACGAGCAGTACTTC
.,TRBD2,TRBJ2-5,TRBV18,CASSPSGTSGQETQYF,TGTGCCAGCTCACCATCTGGGACTAGCGGGCAAGAGACCCAGTACTTC
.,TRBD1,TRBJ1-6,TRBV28,CASTERGQGSYNSPLHF,TGTGCCAGCACCGAAAGAGGACAGGGGAGTTATAATTCACCCCTCCACTTT
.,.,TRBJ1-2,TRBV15,CATSTTNYGYTF,TGTGCCACCAGCACCACAAACTATGGCTACACCTTC
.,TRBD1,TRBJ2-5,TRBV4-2,CASSQGQGETQYF,TGTGCCAGCAGCCAGGGACAGGGAGAGACCCAGTACTTC
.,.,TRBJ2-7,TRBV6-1,CASSELVNRKTYEQYF,TGTGCCAGCAGTGAACTAGTAAACAGGAAAACCTACGAGCAGTACTTC
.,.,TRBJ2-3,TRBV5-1,CASSPGRASQYTDTQYF,TGCGCCAGCAGCCCGGGTCGGGCTAGCCAATACACAGATACGCAGTATTTT
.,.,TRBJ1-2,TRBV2,CATGGTNYGYTF,TGTGCCACCGGGGGTACTAACTATGGCTACACCTTC
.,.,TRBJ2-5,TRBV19,CASSIQGETQYF,TGTGCCAGTAGTATACAGGGAGAGACCCAGTACTTC
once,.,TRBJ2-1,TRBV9,CASSVSGRLEQFF,TGTGCCAGCAGCGTTAGCGGTAGGTTGGAGCAGTTCTTC
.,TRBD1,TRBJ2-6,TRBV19,CASSISGQGFNVLTF,TGTGCCAGTAGTATATCGGGACAGGGGTTCAACGTCCTGACTTTC